This T cell receptor (beta chain) came from a study of blood T cell repertoires in COVID-19. TCRdb keeps only in-frame clones here, not all; method: immunoSEQ multiplex PCR. The sample has approximately 40,000 clones; 70% to 90% are singletons. The length of the CDR3 is 13 residues. V shed 1 base and J shed 5 bases, with 9 bases lying between them. Germline CDR1 and CDR2: SGHRS and YFSETQ. Sequenced: peripheral blood. The chain employs TRBV5-1 and TRBJ2-5; maybe TRBD1 (5 bases). The source is a man aged 60 to 75 with COVID-19, enrolled during active disease. The CDR3 region has the DNA TGCGCCAGCAGCTTGCAGGGCGCGGAGACCCAGTACTTC. This gives the protein CASSLQGAETQYF.